Sequencing of this TCR beta chain was carried out in a study of blood T cell repertoires in COVID-19. For the study at large: Samples taken during acute and convalescent COVID-19 were collected in the United States, Italy and Spain. The analysed material was cDNA or gDNA that came from T cells, B-cell-depleted T cells, or PBMCs.

This CDR3 has 17 residues. Germline trimming cut 1 base from V and 3 bases from J; bases unmatched to any gene: 9. The germline gives CDR1 SEHNR, CDR2 FQNEAQ (reference sequence). One Seattle source followed patients from active infection through their disease course. Per the authors' pipeline: Reference gene primer amplification gave nucleated cell count estimates. Libraries were prepared by immunoSEQ multiplex PCR; TCRdb keeps only in-frame clonotypes and omits some of them. The DNA was the basis for D and trimming; V, J and clone size are from that table. The repertoire holds a few hundred thousand clones, with 88% as singletons.

The sequence came from a woman aged 50 to 60 with COVID-19, enrolled during active disease. The chain links TRBV7-9 to TRBJ2-3; TRBD2 matches 8 bases. The sample consisted of peripheral blood. CDR3 nucleotides: TGTGCCAGCAGCTTAGGACTAGCGTATAAGGTAACAGATACGCAGTATTTT. Translating gives CASSLGLAYKVTDTQYF.